The present TCR beta chain was sequenced within a study of blood T cells in healthy people across ages (dated by TCRdb to the mid-2010s). In the study overall: Template switching captured roughly one uniquely barcoded TCR beta cDNA molecule per two T cells in model experiments. The study measured age-related changes in TCR beta repertoire diversity using deep sequencing normalized with unique cDNA molecular identifiers. Donors were grouped into four age groups: young (average approximately 15 years), middle-aged (roughly 38), aged (around 60) and long-lived (approximately 81). To avoid experimental bias, donors of different ages were randomly spread across the sequencing lanes. The study analyzed two additional independent replicas of 1 million unique cDNA reads from the same blood draw for two donors, one aged 18 to 30 and one aged 80 or older.

As regards this clonotype: No cognate antigen has been identified for it. No qualities accompany the bases; no much larger clone lies one base away.

Broader findings and caveats from the paper: The long-lived group showed more naive CD4+ T cells, fewer expanded clones and increased TCR diversity than the aged group, suggesting age selection. Estimates of total diversity based on one million sequenced T cells were considered lower bounds and underestimates. There was a strong correlation between observed TCR beta diversity and the percentage of naive T cells measured by flow cytometry. Observed TCR beta diversity per million T cells fell roughly linearly with age, and a significant reduction was already apparent by age approximately 40. The CMV infection status of donors was not known, potentially confounding age-related changes in expanded clonotypes. Bulk unsorted PBMC profiling prevented conclusive comparison of naive and antigen-experienced compartments.

The library was obtained by 5' RACE. Instrument on record: Illumina HiSeq 2500. A second PCR of roughly 6 to 11 cycles was run with a J-beta primer mix and a sample-barcoded 5' primer. A template-switch 5' adaptor carrying 12 random nucleotides introduced a unique molecular identifier onto each TCR beta cDNA molecule. Each sample yielded at least 3 million CDR3-containing paired-end reads. First-strand cDNA was synthesized from all RNA with the Mint cDNA synthesis kit, primed by a TRBC-specific oligonucleotide. Following uracil-DNA glycosylase treatment, a first 18-cycle PCR with universal primers M1SS and BC2_uni_R was performed on all cDNA. In the original analysis: For normalization, 1 million high-quality reads, each with a distinct molecular identifier, were randomly selected from each sample. Instead of being binned into consensus sequences, reads with shared molecular identifiers were discarded. CDR3 identification, clonotype clustering and error correction used MiTCR with a Q25 quality threshold and the strictest error-elimination algorithm. Lower-bound total TCR beta diversity was estimated with a nonparametric unseen species model using Euler transformation. The raw public reads went through TCRdb reprocessing: fastp at Q25, MiXCR clone calling, in-frame beta chains kept. Every entry covers one CDR3 protein and lists the most common genes and DNA from its rows. Clone size and V and J calls follow TCRdb, not the original study. The sample table records 1.5 million to 1.9 million distinct CDR3 sequences; approximately 43% of these occur just once. The top ten clones comprise roughly 3.7% of the sample.

The CDR3 measures 15 amino acids from cysteine to phenylalanine. CDR3 DNA is the only sequence kept; it has 45 bases, read in frame from the first base. CDR1 DFQATT and CDR2 SNEGSKA are derived from the germline V gene (reference sequence). Systemically healthy Caucasian individuals from Russia, about 38 in total and aged about 6 to 95 years, were included as donors. About 10 milliliters of peripheral blood were collected from each donor into EDTA-treated Vacutainer tubes. Ficoll-Paque density-gradient centrifugation was used to isolate PBMCs, with at least 7 million obtained per sample. Total RNA, at least 6 micrograms per sample, was extracted from PBMCs with Trizol reagent. The percentages of naive CD45RAhigh/CD27high T cells were determined by flow cytometry on a PBMC aliquot from every donor.

The chain joins TRBV20-1 to TRBJ2-4, with 9 bases aligning to TRBD2. The J call may be faulty, since TRBJ2-7 better matches the DNA end. This TCR was sampled from a woman aged 18-30 years in good health. What was sequenced was blood. DNA sequence: TGCAGTGCTAGAGATCAGGCTAGCGGGATTTACGAGCAGTACTTC. It codes for CSARDQASGIYEQYF.